The sequence of this T cell receptor (beta chain) was determined in a study of cytomegalovirus exposure and HLA in healthy donors (TCRdb year 2017). As for the study more broadly: According to an earlier analysis of 587 of the donors, about 179 million T cells yielded 120 million or so unique TCR beta sequences and roughly 280 Gb of sequence data. An early release covering more than 500 HLA-typed donors comprised 250 to 350 gigabases of sequencing data and tens of millions of unique TCR sequences. Class I and class II HLA loci were covered by the typing at four-digit resolution. A separate validation cohort of over a hundred different subjects was used in addition to the roughly 720-subject first cohort. Because of strong linkage in the cohort, roughly 5 DR-DQ haplotypes were treated as single units for association and clustering. Donor age, sex, ethnicity and CMV serostatus were collected together with the repertoire data. A later analysis re-analyzed previously published TCR beta repertoires from 666 donors and added high-resolution HLA genotyping to study TCR occurrence patterns. Of the approximately 370 genotyped donors, approximately 81% were placed in the genetic ancestry cluster associated with self-reported Caucasian donors. Among around 400 genotyped donors of the cohort, an average of around 240,000 unique TCR beta nucleotide sequences was sequenced per donor, of which roughly 17% were non-productive. All discovery cohort repertoires had been generated using a single sequencing platform. An earlier analysis of roughly 600 of the donors used high-throughput TCR beta sequencing to judge whether each TCR beta V gene segment behaved as functional or pseudogenic. The study profiled the T cell repertoires of about 720 subjects by immunosequencing and related them to cytomegalovirus serostatus. Genome-wide SNP genotypes for about three fifths of the 666 donors were used in a later genetic analysis, which treated that subset as a discovery cohort. The aim of the study was to test whether cataloging public T cell receptors could identify signatures of past pathogen exposure. Rather than drawing on any new phenotypic data, the later analysis identified candidate immune exposures from TCR beta sequences and the way those sequences occurred across donors. High-throughput TCR immunosequencing, statistical association of individual TCRs with disease status, and machine learning were combined to predict cytomegalovirus infection status. The number of typed donors differed by locus: about 629-630 for A, B, C, DRB1 and DQB1; approximately 520 for DQA1; 606 for DPA1; and around 490 for DPB1. The paper's findings and limits, for the study overall: The sequencing pipeline was judged likely to have produced a cluster of highly shared sequence variants as a technical artifact. Most TCR sequences were seen in very few donors, while some public TCRs were found in many individuals. A later genetic analysis associated a missense DCLRE1C variant with V-gene and J-gene trimming of TCR beta chains, and an independent cohort replicated the association. A later analysis found that most CMV-associated TCR beta chains appeared HLA-restricted, with HLA associations seemingly driven largely by CMV exposure. Some 15 rarely observed V segments, including chromosome 9 orphons, were excluded from the earlier analysis of several hundred of the donors because counts were too low. A later analysis found that HLA-associated TCR beta chains were more clonally expanded and had lower generation probabilities than equally common non-associated chains. In a later analysis, the rate of TCR association differed among HLA loci, with DRB1 alleles having the most associated TCRs and HLA-C alleles having the fewest. The study gave a list of some 150 TCR beta chains associated with cytomegalovirus. A further reported finding was that TCR beta sequences accurately predicted the HLA-A and HLA-B alleles for most subjects in the first cohort. Linkage disequilibrium might explain the correlated functional status among segregating V segments, but an unknown experimental factor could not be excluded. Some IMGT-functional V segments, including TRBV6-2 and TRBV6-3, could not be distinguished by the 87-base-pair reads and were therefore excluded. Assigning TCR associations to individual alleles was difficult when HLA alleles, especially DR and DQ, strongly co-occurred. Immune exposure information for the cohort was limited to CMV serostatus. In this cohort, only TCR beta chains were sequenced, and detectable features were limited by the absence of alpha or paired-chain data. The authors suggested that the approach could potentially be extended to other disease states and immunological phenotypes. Cytomegalovirus status was reported to be diagnosed by the classifier with high specificity and sensitivity in both the original and validation cohorts. A later analysis associated about 17,000 TCR beta sequences with specific HLA alleles at a false discovery rate of 0.05. According to a later genetic analysis, donors in an Asian-associated ancestry cluster had fewer N-insertions in productive TCRs than the approximately 690-donor mean. An earlier analysis of approximately 530 of the donors showed that most TCR beta V segments appeared in productive rearrangements either about 87% or about 30% of the time, which broadly matched IMGT annotations. Several of the top co-occurrence clusters appeared to be linked to parvovirus B19, influenza, CMV and Epstein-Barr virus, according to a later analysis. Because some donors lacked HLA typing at each locus, the association tests relied only on the typed subset. The presence/absence analyses assumed that sequencing depth was roughly uniform across donors, and that assumption may not be true. Three of the identified cytomegalovirus-associated TCR beta chains were confirmed in vitro to be specific for cytomegalovirus antigens.

The cohort comprised around 690 healthy bone marrow donors. At the time of sampling, every cohort member was nominally healthy, though immune exposures that went unrecorded were likely present. The donor tested CMV seronegative, placing the donor among the 300 to 450 seronegative members of the cohort. A peripheral blood sample was provided by each donor, and peripheral blood mononuclear cells were used for TCR beta sequencing. Genomic DNA extraction from the blood cell samples was performed with the Qiagen DNeasy Blood Extraction Kit. Libraries were constructed by the immunoSEQ multiplex PCR assay. The multiplex PCR relied on a mix of 60 forward primers for TCR Vbeta segments and 13 reverse primers for TCR Jbeta segments. The CDR3 region of rearranged TCR beta genes was amplified from genomic DNA by a multiplex PCR assay. Amplified TCR beta libraries were sequenced as 87-base-pair reads on the Illumina HiSeq System. The authors' analysis ran thus. Across the 500 to 700 repertoires, a later analysis counted 75 million to 90 million unique TCR beta chains, roughly 11 million of which were shared by at least two donors. To remove PCR and sequencing errors, raw reads were error-corrected and collapsed into unique sequences using a nearest-neighbor algorithm that merged closely related sequences. To assign V, D and J gene segments, CDR3 sequences were aligned to IMGT reference sequences. For a sequence to be retained, at least a six-nucleotide match to both a V gene segment and a J gene segment was required. A rearrangement was called productive if the CDR3 had no stop codons and remained in frame with V and J, and every other rearrangement was called non-productive. Following IMGT convention, CDR3 was defined as the stretch from the second conserved V-encoded cysteine up to the conserved J-encoded phenylalanine. In an earlier analysis of 500 to 650 of the donors, sequences lacking an unambiguous match to a single V gene segment were excluded. An earlier analysis of some 500 of the donors classified V segments as functional when productive rearrangements were above 56.7% and as segregating when the standard deviation between donors was above 5%. A statistical classification framework was built for diagnosing cytomegalovirus status from the catalog of TCR beta chain sequences. A later analysis assigned V and J genes by comparing TCR nucleotide sequences with IMGT/GENE-DB human TR gene sequences. The TCRdist pipeline was used in a later analysis to assign CDR3 sequences and most-parsimonious VDJ recombination scenarios. In a later analysis, each TCR beta chain was defined by its CDR3 amino acid sequence together with its V-gene family, and reads lacking a unique V-gene family were excluded. To address suspected cross-contamination and a sequencing artifact, a later analysis removed approximately 600 highly shared, low-generation-probability nucleotide sequences. In a later analysis, a clonal expansion index for each public chain was calculated from normalized within-repertoire ranks of inferred template counts. A later analysis computed generation probabilities with a VDJ recombination model fitted to out-of-frame rearrangements, and checked the results against IGoR. A later analysis scored TCR-TCR, TCR-HLA and TCR-CMV co-occurrence with hypergeometric tests, applying a repertoire-size bias correction to TCR pairs. In a later analysis, false discovery rates were estimated by permuting HLA or CMV assignments 20 times. In a later analysis, co-occurring TCRs were grouped using DBSCAN, and TCRdist sequence similarity was added for clustering within HLA-allele-positive subsets. For co-occurrence clustering, repertoires with fewer than 30,000 or more than 120,000 public chains were excluded, along with roughly five repertoires with anomalous nucleotide sharing. In TCRdb, the immuneACCESS table is reduced to in-frame sequences with V and J assigned. These tables do not hold every clone; where another copy was compared, an unresolved V gene accounts for under half, and the others remain unexplained. V, J and clone size are taken as reported in that table, and D and trimming were inferred from the DNA itself. For this sample the table gives about 99,000 clones, of which around 77% were detected only once. The ten largest clones take up 3.4% of the sample.

To note about this clone: Its antigen specificity is not known. No qualities accompany the bases; no much larger clone lies one base away.

The germline V end is reduced by 6 bases and the J end by 2 bases; junction bases left unmatched: 2. The CDR3 numbers 13 residues from cysteine through phenylalanine. Left in the record is the CDR3 DNA by itself, 39 bases read in frame from the first base. CDR1 SQVTM and CDR2 ANQGSEA were looked up in the germline V gene. This clonotype was sampled from a man aged 40-49 years in good health and CMV-seronegative. The sample taken for sequencing was PBMCs. This sequence uses TRBV29-1 and TRBJ1-2, with 11 bases matching TRBD1. The CDR3 protein sequence reads: CSVGTGGNYGYTF. The bases read TGCAGCGTGGGGACAGGGGGAAACTATGGCTACACCTTC.